Presented here are 2 T cell receptor beta chains from one specimen sequenced in a study of cytomegalovirus exposure and HLA in healthy donors. PCR primers comprised 60 Vbeta and 13 Jbeta primers. Some clones are missing from TCRdb's copy, which holds only in-frame ones; the method was immunoSEQ multiplex PCR. The sample carries 180,000 or so clones, less than 80% recorded once. Sample: PBMCs. These receptors were taken from a man between 18 and 29 years old in good health and CMV-seronegative.

The genes are TRBV7-9 and TRBJ1-4; maybe TRBD1 (5 bases). The CDR3 has 14 amino acids. V lost 0 bases, J lost 7 bases, and 9 bases lay in between. The V gene's germline CDR1 is SEHNR and CDR2 FQNEAQ (reference sequence). The CDR3 protein is CASSLAGGTEKLFF. The CDR3 DNA reads TGTGCCAGCAGCTTAGCGGGGGGGACTGAAAAACTGTTTTTT.

This chain connects TRBV6-1 to TRBJ1-1; TRBD1 aligns across 8 bases. The CDR3 has 15 residues. V lost 0 bases and J lost 11; bases outside the gene matches: 11. From germline, CDR1 is MNHNS and CDR2 SASEGT. CDR3 sequence reads: CASSEAGQGSGGAFF. In DNA form, the CDR3 reads TGTGCCAGCAGTGAAGCCGGACAGGGTTCGGGTGGGGCTTTCTTT.